This T cell receptor beta chain was obtained from a study of a mutant IDH1 vaccine in newly diagnosed glioma. Study context: Beforehand, treatment had been radiotherapy, temozolomide, or both; the majority received both. The study's findings and limits: Pseudoprogression seemed unlinked to shifts in top peripheral T cell clonotypes.

The assay was immunoSEQ multiplex PCR, and TCRdb's table has in-frame clones only and misses some. The table lists around 82,000 clones, approximately 80% of them singletons, with less than 5.5% in the top ten. Time point of the sample: baseline, week 1 (first vaccination visit). Specified treatment: pre-vaccination baseline after standard-of-care therapy. About this clone: Antigen: not known.

In germline, CDR1 is KGHSY, CDR2 FQNENV. V lost 0 bases and J 5 bases, leaving 10 bases between the germline ends. The CDR3 runs to 15 residues. The V and J genes are TRBV16 and TRBJ2-2; no clear D gene. This TCR derives from a man between 40 and 49 years old with glioma. Some clones in this sample may be carry-over from other donors' samples. This material consisted of PBMCs, taken from a glioma patient treated with radiotherapy, temozolomide or both. The CDR3 coding sequence is TGTGCCAGCAGCCAATCGCGAACAAATACCGGGGAGCTGTTTTTT. It codes for CASSQSRTNTGELFF.